These 13 T cell receptor beta chains share one sample of origin, sequenced in a study of control samples from healthy donors and cancer patients. Repertoires were generated with immunoSEQ multiplex PCR, while TCRdb's copy carries only in-frame clones and drops some. This sample yields over 100,000 clones, of which 85% to 90% are seen a single time; approximately 15% belongs to the top ten. The sample taken for sequencing was blood. These receptors came from a woman aged 50 to 60 in good health.

This chain links TRBV18 with TRBJ2-2; unclear D gene. Trimming left V 3 bases short and J 5 bases short, with 19 bases between. The CDR3 contains 17 residues. In germline, CDR1 is KGHSH, CDR2 LQKENI. In DNA, the CDR3 is TGTGCCAGCTCACCGGCTGACTCACTCGCCACGACCGGGGAGCTGTTTTTT. Protein: CASSPADSLATTGELFF.

This rearrangement joins TRBV5-1 to TRBJ2-2; D might be TRBD1 or TRBD2, each matching 5 bases. The length of the CDR3 is 15 residues. Germline CDR1 and CDR2: SGHRS and YFSETQ. Trimming left V 1 base short and J 4 bases short, with 11 bases between. For the CDR3, the DNA is TGCGCCAGCAGCTTGCCCGGGACGGGCACCGGGGAGCTGTTTTTT. Protein sequence: CASSLPGTGTGELFF.

The rearrangement links TRBV27 to TRBJ1-1; D is possibly TRBD1 (6 bases). Trimming cost V 6 bases and J 4 bases, with 15 bases left between them. This CDR3 has 14 residues. The V gene's germline CDR1 is MNHEY and CDR2 SMNVEV (reference sequence). This CDR3 reads CASSRETGPTEAFF. The CDR3 bases are TGTGCCAGCAGCCGAGAGACAGGACCCACTGAAGCTTTCTTT.

In DNA, the CDR3 is TGTGCCACCAGGCCTAGCGGGAGCACAGATACGCAGTATTTT. Amino acid sequence: CATRPSGSTDTQYF. V and J are TRBV24-1 and TRBJ2-3; TRBD2 agrees at 8 bases. J was trimmed by 0 bases and V by 7 bases; bases with no gene match: 2. The CDR3 covers 14 residues. From germline, CDR1 is KGHDR and CDR2 SFDVKD.

As for this clone: The conserved phenylalanine or tryptophan is not found at the CDR3 terminus, so this likely reflects a read error. It is unclear where the CDR3 begins or ends on the DNA, so no DNA is shown, and the CDR3 is as TCRdb lists it. The chain has TRBV14 and TRBJ2-3; the table's TRBD2 call for D was not verified on the DNA. The CDR3 length equals 10 residues, ends included. Germline CDR1 reads SGHDN; CDR2 reads FVKESK. CDR3 region: CASSQLISGG.

The chain is built from TRBV29-1 and TRBJ2-7; TRBD1 or TRBD2 may be the D gene (6 bases each). Germline CDR1 and CDR2: SQVTM and ANQGSEA. With 0 bases removed from V and 5 bases from J, the gap between germline ends came to 11 bases. The CDR3 spans 13 residues. CDR3 loop: CSVEDPRGHEQYF. CDR3 bases: TGCAGCGTTGAAGATCCCCGGGGGCACGAGCAGTACTTC.

This clone occurred a few times. J is TRBJ2-1 and V is TRBV7-7; 13 positions match TRBD2. CDR3 length equals 16 residues. With V trimmed by 4 bases and J by 9 bases, 9 bases remained unmatched. CDR1 and CDR2 from the germline V gene are SSHAT and FNYEAQ (reference sequence). The CDR3 sequence: CASSSGLAGASGEQFF. CDR3 bases: TGTGCCAGCAGCTCTGGACTAGCGGGGGCCTCAGGTGAGCAGTTCTTC.

The CDR3 spells CASSSRGVKITDTQYF. CDR3 in DNA: TGTGCCAGCAGCTCCCGGGGCGTGAAAATCACAGATACGCAGTATTTT. This chain uses TRBV7-9 with TRBJ2-3; D may match TRBD1 or TRBD2 (5 bases each). Trimming removed 4 bases at V and 2 bases at J, with 16 bases between. Germline V gene data show CDR1 as SEHNR and CDR2 as FQNEAQ (reference sequence). The CDR3 runs 16 residues.

The V call is TRBV7-9, the J call TRBJ1-5; TRBD1 agrees at 8 bases. The CDR3 runs to 18 residues. J lost 4 bases, V lost 1 base, and 12 bases had no gene match. Germline V gives CDR1 SEHNR, CDR2 FQNEAQ (reference sequence). The CDR3 DNA reads as TGTGCCAGCAGCTTAGTATGGGCAGGGGGCCGTCGAAATCAGCCCCAGCATTTT. It is translated as CASSLVWAGGRRNQPQHF.

The chain carries TRBV7-3 and TRBJ2-3; the match to TRBD2 covers 12 bases. The CDR3 spans 16 residues. Unmatched junction bases numbered 3, after V lost 4 bases and J lost 1 base. Germline CDR1 reads SGHTA; CDR2 reads FQGTGA. The CDR3 bases are TGTGCCAGCAGCTCACGGACTAGCGGGGGCACAGATACGCAGTATTTT. Residues: CASSSRTSGGTDTQYF.

V is TRBV7-2 and J is TRBJ1-6, with D unresolved. The CDR3 length is 15 residues. In germline, CDR1 is SGHTA, CDR2 FQGNSA. With 6 bases removed from V and 0 bases from J, the gap between germline ends came to 9 bases. DNA of the CDR3: TGTGCCAGCAGTACACACGGCTCCTATAATTCACCCCTCCACTTT. It encodes CASSTHGSYNSPLHF.

V usage is TRBV3-1 (or the pseudogene TRBV3-2) and J usage is TRBJ1-2; D not resolved. There are 14 residues in the CDR3. CDR1 and CDR2 (germline): LGHDT, YNNKEL (reference sequence). V lost 8 bases and J 4 bases, leaving 17 bases between the germline ends. CDR3 DNA: TGTGCCAGCTTGGCCAGCCCCGGGAGCTATGGCTACACCTTC. It codes for CASLASPGSYGYTF.

The DNA of the CDR3 is TGTGCCAGCAGCTTGAGAAGGGACAGGGCGTACAATGAGCAGTTCTTC. This translates into CASSLRRDRAYNEQFF. J is TRBJ2-1 and V is TRBV5-6; 9 positions agree with TRBD1. The junction had 6 bases not matched to a gene; V was cut back by 1 base and J by 4 bases. This CDR3 spans 16 amino acids. Germline V gives CDR1 SGHDT, CDR2 YYEEEE.